This T cell receptor (beta chain) was sequenced for a study of OX40 agonist ivuxolimab in advanced cancers. The study in broad terms: Ivuxolimab was a fully human IgG2 agonistic monoclonal antibody targeting the costimulatory receptor OX40 (CD134). Intravenous ivuxolimab was administered to patients every 2 weeks at six dose levels: 0.01, 0.1, 0.3, 1.5, 3 and 10 mg/kg. Of the approximately 54 dose-escalation patients, hepatocellular carcinoma was present in about 20, melanoma in around 15, renal cell carcinoma in 9 and head and neck cancer in 9. In the dose-escalation cohort, 75% to 85% of patients were male, and the mean age was 60 years with a range of roughly 23 to 79. Prior anti-PD-1, anti-PD-L1 or anti-CTLA-4 therapy was permitted, and checkpoint inhibitors had been received by under 50% of dose-escalation patients. Partial responses were achieved by three dose-escalation patients, of whom one had hepatocellular carcinoma and two had cutaneous melanoma. Peripheral TCRbeta sequencing aimed to test whether ivuxolimab altered TCR sequence diversity and caused clonal T-cell expansion. The paper describes the monotherapy dose-escalation part (N = 52 patients) of the phase I trial of ivuxolimab.

Taken from cysteine to phenylalanine, the CDR3 has 12 residues. CDR3 DNA is the only sequence kept; it has 36 bases, read in frame from the first base. V and J are truncated by 3 bases and 10 bases respectively, leaving an intervening sequence of 7 bases. CDR1 and CDR2 are drawn from the germline V gene: MNHGY, SVAAGI. On the study overall, not on this receptor specifically: On average, CD8+ T cells showed more expanded clones than CD4+ T cells after ivuxolimab. Low levels of normalized T-cell clonal expansion were also seen in some patients who did not respond. Antigen specificity was not determined for the clonally expanded peripheral T cells. Clonal expansion of both CD4+ and CD8+ blood T cells was observed from baseline to week 6 at doses 0.1 to 3.0 mg/kg. Partial responders in the 0.1-3.0 mg/kg groups had among the lowest normalized peripheral clonal expansion, especially among CD8+ T cells.

Patients with autoimmune disease history or receiving systemic immunosuppression were excluded from the trial. Peripheral blood for TCR sequencing was collected from all dose cohorts at baseline, on cycle 4 day 1, and on cycle 7 day 1. The samples were taken from a phase I, first-in-human, multicenter, open-label dose-escalation trial of ivuxolimab. The trial enrolled adults with locally advanced or metastatic head and neck squamous cell, hepatocellular, melanoma or renal cell carcinoma. CD4+ and CD8+ T cells were sorted separately from peripheral blood before TCR sequencing. To sequence the TCRbeta CDR3 region, genomic DNA was isolated from the sorted cells. TCRbeta CDR3 regions were sequenced using the immunoSEQ Assay. This immuneACCESS table, as held by TCRdb, lists in-frame sequences with V and J called but not all clones. Of the missing ones, under half trace to an unresolved V gene in checked studies; the others have no known cause. The sample yields approximately 54,000 clones; 85% to 90% were counted once. The top ten clonotypes cover roughly 3.6% of the sample.

A word on this clone: Its antigen remains undetermined. No base quality information exists; no much larger clone differs at one position.

The TCR was taken from an adult with an advanced solid tumor such as melanoma, head and neck, liver or kidney cancer. This chain joins TRBV6-9 to TRBJ1-6; the D gene lacks a confident call. Sequencing used CD4+ or CD8+ T cells sorted from blood, obtained in a trial of the OX40 agonist ivuxolimab. CDR3 sequence: CASSYLRSPLHF. The bases are TGTGCCAGCAGTTACCTGAGATCACCCCTCCACTTT.